This entry lists 9 T cell receptor beta chains sequenced from one sample in a study of response to subunit inactivated influenza vaccine. Via MiXCR, TCRdb re-called the RT-PCR reads, giving one row per CDR3 protein. The data hold roughly 550,000 distinct CDR3 sequences, with roughly 25% observed a single time. The data were also submitted as part of a second study, on T cells expressing NK-cell markers. From that study: Template switching by 5'RACE with UMIs generated the TCR beta cDNA.

The source was CD4+ T cells sorted from PBMCs, collected roughly 12 days after vaccination. These receptors were collected from a man in his fifties or sixties who received an inactivated influenza vaccine.

This clonotype was detected only a few times. The rearrangement uses TRBV7-9 and TRBJ1-2; D is undetermined. The CDR3 spans 13 residues. Looked up from germline, CDR1 is SEHNR and CDR2 is FQNEAQ (reference sequence). V was pared by 1 base and J by 5 bases, with 8 bases between. Here the CDR3 DNA reads TGTGCCAGCAGCTTAGAGGCGGGGTATGGCTACACCTTC. It specifies CASSLEAGYGYTF.

This clonotype was found a few times. This chain joins TRBV5-1 and TRBJ1-6, with 8 bases that match TRBD1. The CDR3 has 16 amino acids. V was clipped by 4 bases and J by 7 bases; unmatched bases: 10. Germline-derived CDR1 and CDR2 are SGHRS and YFSETQ. The CDR3 sequence: CASSPFGQGGNSPLHF. CDR3 DNA: TGCGCCAGCAGCCCCTTCGGACAGGGCGGCAATTCACCCCTCCACTTT.

This clonotype appeared many times. This sequence joins TRBV24-1 and TRBJ2-2; TRBD1 agrees at 9 bases. This CDR3 spans 16 amino acids. The V and J ends lost 4 bases and 4 bases, in that order; junction bases with no gene match: 6. Germline V CDR1 and CDR2: KGHDR, SFDVKD. The CDR3 loop reads CATSDPGTGPTGELFF. DNA for the CDR3: TGTGCCACCAGTGACCCCGGGACAGGGCCCACCGGGGAGCTGTTTTTT.

This clonotype has more than one count but fewer than ten. The chain uses TRBV12-3 or TRBV12-4 and TRBJ1-2; unclear D gene. V was trimmed by 1 base and J by 0 bases, leaving 12 bases between them. The CDR3 totals 16 residues. CDR3 amino acids: CASSLEAGKANYGYTF. As DNA, the CDR3 is TGTGCCAGCAGTTTAGAAGCAGGCAAAGCTAACTATGGCTACACCTTC.

V is TRBV30 and J is TRBJ2-1; maybe TRBD2 (5 bases). The germline CDR1 and CDR2 sequences are GTSNPN and SVGIG (reference sequence). The CDR3 spans 14 residues. V lost 2 bases, J lost 3 bases, and 11 bases lay in between. Here the CDR3 DNA reads TGTGCCTGGAGTCCTTTGAGCGGCTACAATGAGCAGTTCTTC. Its translation is CAWSPLSGYNEQFF.

The J gene is TRBJ2-1, the V gene TRBV15; D gene uncertain. With 3 bases removed from V and 7 bases from J, the gap between germline ends came to 10 bases. The CDR3 is 13 residues long. Per the germline V gene, CDR1 is LNHNV and CDR2 is YYDKDF (reference sequence). In DNA, the CDR3 is TGTGCCACCAGCAGGGACCCCTTTAATGAGCAGTTCTTC. It translates to CATSRDPFNEQFF.

V and J are TRBV7-9 and TRBJ2-3; maybe TRBD2 (7 bases). The CDR3 has 17 amino acids. V dropped 2 bases and J dropped 0 bases, with 15 bases sitting between them. Germline lookup yields CDR1 SEHNR and CDR2 FQNEAQ (reference sequence). DNA for the CDR3: TGTGCCAGCAGCTTATCTCGCGGGGGCCCTAGCACAGATACGCAGTATTTT. The encoded protein is CASSLSRGGPSTDTQYF.

The CDR3 is CASSSTSGGLGPKETQYF. The CDR3 DNA is TGTGCCAGCAGCTCGACTAGCGGGGGGCTCGGCCCCAAAGAGACCCAGTACTTC. The rearrangement links TRBV11-1 to TRBJ2-5, with TRBD2 identical over 13 bases. The CDR3 runs 18 residues. Losses at the gene ends were 4 bases for V and 3 bases for J; bases not matched to a gene: 11. Germline V gives CDR1 SGHAT, CDR2 FQDESV (reference sequence).

This chain joins TRBV7-8 and TRBJ2-1, with D perhaps matching TRBD2 (5 bases). Germline assignment: CDR1 SGHVS and CDR2 FQNEAQ. Deletions cut 5 bases from V and 0 bases from J, with 11 bases between. This CDR3 is 15 amino acids long. CDR3 amino acids: CASSLDWYSYNEQFF. In DNA form, the CDR3 reads TGTGCCAGCAGCCTGGACTGGTACTCCTACAATGAGCAGTTCTTC.